This paragraph reports one T cell receptor (beta chain). Only in-frame clones appear in the TCRdb table, and some are missing; sequencing was by immunoSEQ multiplex PCR. The table lists around 60,000 clones, around 81% of them singletons. The data stem from a study of blood T cell repertoires in COVID-19. The CDR3 covers 16 residues. V dropped 2 bases and J dropped 1 base, with 14 bases sitting between them. CDR1 is SGHVS and CDR2 is FQNEAQ in the germline V gene. The TCR originated in an elderly woman with acute or convalescent COVID-19. Sequenced input: peripheral blood. This sequence joins TRBV7-8 and TRBJ1-2, with D unclear. The CDR3, as DNA: TGTGCCAGCAGCTTAAGTCAACAGAGTCTTAACTATGGCTACACCTTC. Amino acids: CASSLSQQSLNYGYTF.